This TCR beta chain derives from a study of T cell responses to AZD1222 COVID-19 vaccine. Points from the study as a whole: When two AZD1222 doses had been given, Spike-specific TCR breadth and depth rose. Seropositive AZD1222 recipients at baseline numbered only five or six. CD4 TCRs covered the whole spike, strongest at regions 160-218 and 743-854.

Sequenced by immunoSEQ multiplex PCR; TCRdb stores in-frame clones only, minus some. Of about 100,000 clones listed, about 85% are singletons. In germline, CDR1 is MGHRA, CDR2 YSYEKL. The CDR3 length is 18 residues. Trimming stripped 1 base from V and 0 bases from J, with 15 bases between. Some second doses came at about 4 weeks and others at about 12 weeks; these were pooled. About this clone: Its target is unknown.

The chain joins TRBV4-1 to TRBJ1-4; D uncertain. The origin of this receptor is an adult who received the AZD1222 COVID-19 vaccine. The specimen comprised peripheral blood, sampled 28 days after the second AZD1222 dose. CDR3 coding DNA: TGCGCCAGCAGCCAAGGTGGCGGGAGTTTAGCAACTAATGAAAAACTGTTTTTT. It specifies CASSQGGGSLATNEKLFF.